These 30 T cell receptor beta chains were sequenced from one sample in a study of read filtering for tumor transcriptome and immune sequencing. This library used around 400 ng RNA and molecular barcoded adaptors spanning alpha/delta and beta/gamma chains. TCRdb recomputed calls from the reads with MiXCR, one row per CDR3 protein. The sample contains 57,000 or so distinct CDR3 sequences, nearly 20% of which appear only once. Sample: a population of CD138-negative cells sorted from bone marrow. These receptors were obtained from a donor over 35 with multiple myeloma.

The rearrangement joins TRBV7-9 to TRBJ2-1, with 8 nucleotides matching TRBD2. The CDR3 is made up of 14 amino acids. From germline, CDR1 is SEHNR and CDR2 FQNEAQ (reference sequence). V lost 4 bases, J lost 5 bases, and 4 bases stayed unmatched. The CDR3 sequence is CASSSSGSHNEQFF. CDR3 nucleotides: TGTGCCAGCAGCTCCAGCGGGAGCCACAATGAGCAGTTCTTC.

This clonotype has just a few counts. The CDR3 region is CSAVDRGSGNTIYF. The CDR3 nucleotides are TGCAGTGCGGTAGACAGGGGTTCTGGAAACACCATATATTTT. The J gene is TRBJ1-3, the V gene TRBV20-1; 8 bases fit TRBD1. V lost 6 bases and J lost 1; bases outside the gene matches: 5. The germline gives CDR1 DFQATT, CDR2 SNEGSKA (reference sequence). The CDR3 runs 14 residues.

Note on this clonotype: A read error may explain this, as a much larger clone is one base away. The V gene is TRBV27, the J gene TRBJ2-1; 11 bases align to TRBD2. The length of the CDR3 is 16 residues. Germline V gene lookup returns CDR1 MNHEY and CDR2 SMNVEV (reference sequence). This CDR3 reads CANSYRTSGRMGEQFF. The CDR3 bases are TGTGCCAACAGTTACCGGACTAGCGGGCGGATGGGTGAGCAGTTCTTC.

This clonotype was seen ten or more times. The chain carries TRBV29-1 and TRBJ2-1; D is perhaps TRBD1 (5 bases). The CDR3 is 11 amino acids. Deletions cut 4 bases from V and 6 bases from J, with 7 bases between. Germline CDR1 is SQVTM and CDR2 is ANQGSEA. The CDR3 loop reads CSVVRGNEQFF. The CDR3 nucleotides are TGCAGCGTTGTAAGGGGCAATGAGCAGTTCTTC.

As DNA, the CDR3 is TGTGCCAGCAGTTTAGGGGGCCCCACAGATACGCAGTATTTT. Its protein product is CASSLGGPTDTQYF. The V and J genes are TRBV12-3 or TRBV12-4 and TRBJ2-3; D possibly corresponds to TRBD1 (5 bases). V shed 1 base and J shed 2 bases, with 7 bases lying between them. This CDR3 is built from 14 residues.

This clonotype was picked up many times. The chain recombines TRBV12-3 or TRBV12-4 with TRBJ1-5, with 8 positions matching TRBD1. This CDR3 spans 15 amino acids. The ends lost 7 bases at V and 0 bases at J; junction bases unmatched: 5. The CDR3 region is CASTPGGSSNQPQHF. CDR3 DNA sequence: TGTGCCAGCACCCCAGGGGGCTCTAGCAATCAGCCCCAGCATTTT.

This clonotype was detected many times. This chain connects TRBV7-2 to TRBJ2-1; tentatively, D is TRBD2 (6 bases). CDR1 is SGHTA and CDR2 is FQGNSA in the germline V gene. CDR3 length: 16 residues. Between the trimmed V and J ends, which lost 6 bases and 4 bases, there was a span of 19 bases. CDR3 residues: CASSFDGGFKYNEQFF. CDR3 DNA: TGTGCCAGCAGTTTTGACGGGGGATTCAAATACAATGAGCAGTTCTTC.

This clonotype was picked up many times. The chain carries TRBV18 and TRBJ2-5, with TRBD2 identical over 9 bases. The CDR3 has 14 amino acids. Germline V lookup: CDR1 KGHSH, CDR2 LQKENI. V lost 1 base and J lost 5; bases outside the gene matches: 2. The CDR3 coding sequence is TGTGCCAGCTCACCACGGGGACTAGCCGAGACCCAGTACTTC. Amino acids: CASSPRGLAETQYF.

This clonotype was counted at least ten times. V gene TRBV11-2 combines with J gene TRBJ2-1, with D perhaps matching TRBD1 or TRBD2 (5 bases each). Germline CDR1 and CDR2: SGHAT and FQNNGV. V shed 1 base and J shed 6 bases, with 10 bases lying between them. The CDR3 totals 14 residues. In nucleotides, the CDR3 is TGTGCCAGCAGCTTAGGGGGGAGTATCAATGAGCAGTTCTTC. This gives the protein CASSLGGSINEQFF.

In its sample, this clonotype was seen many times. The chain links TRBV29-1 to TRBJ2-2, with 8 positions matching TRBD1. Germline V gene lookup returns CDR1 SQVTM and CDR2 ANQGSEA. Trimming cost V 5 bases and J 1 base; bases outside gene matches: 3. This CDR3 has 14 amino acids. The CDR3 DNA follows: TGCAGCGTTCCCGGGACAGGGAACACCGGGGAGCTGTTTTTT. This gives the protein CSVPGTGNTGELFF.

Ten or more counts support this clonotype. The J gene is TRBJ2-3, the V gene TRBV19; TRBD1 might be the D (6 bases). Germline loops: CDR1 LNHDA, CDR2 SQIVND (reference sequence). This CDR3 comprises 16 residues. V lost 3 bases, J lost 0 bases, and 13 bases lay in between. Written as DNA, the CDR3 is TGTGCCAGTAGTATGATGACAGGAGCTAGCACAGATACGCAGTATTTT. As protein: CASSMMTGASTDTQYF.

Regarding this clonotype: A read error is possible here, since a much larger clone lies one base away. The chain has TRBV19 and TRBJ1-1; unclear D gene. Germline-derived CDR1 and CDR2 are LNHDA and SQIVND (reference sequence). V lost 7 bases and J 6 bases, leaving 21 bases between the germline ends. The CDR3 consists of 15 residues. CDR3 sequence: CASKVRSQSGAEAFF. CDR3 DNA sequence: TGTGCCAGTAAGGTCCGGTCACAATCGGGCGCTGAAGCTTTCTTT.

To note about this clonotype: This may arise from a read error, as a much more abundant clone is one base away. The V gene is TRBV15, the J gene TRBJ2-6; D tentatively reads TRBD1 or TRBD2 (5 bases each). CDR1 LNHNV and CDR2 YYDKDF come from the germline V gene (reference sequence). The CDR3 has 19 residues. V lost 3 bases to trimming and J lost 4 bases, with 22 bases between them. CDR3 sequence (DNA): TGTGCCACCAGCAGTTTCAGGGAAGGACCATTAGCGGGGGCCAACGTCCTGACTTTC. Protein sequence: CATSSFREGPLAGANVLTF.

This clonotype has at least ten counts. CDR3 coding DNA: TGTGCCAGCAGCTTATTGGGACTAGCGGGTTTTGAGTTGTTCTTC. Translated: CASSLLGLAGFELFF. The chain carries TRBV11-2 and TRBJ2-1, with 12 bases lining up with TRBD2. The germline gives CDR1 SGHAT, CDR2 FQNNGV. CDR3 length: 15 residues. V lost 2 bases to trimming and J lost 15 bases; unmatched junction nucleotides: 11. The full variable domain, completed using reference TRBV11-2 and TRBJ2-1, is EAGVAQSPRYKIIEKRQSVAFWCNPISGHATLYWYQQILGQGPKLLIQFQNNGVVDDSQLPKDRFSAERLKGVDSTLKIQPAKLEDSAVYLCASSLLGLAGFELFFGPGTRLTVL.

This clonotype was seen a few times. V is TRBV19 and J is TRBJ2-1; TRBD2 aligns across 8 bases. CDR3 size: 17 residues. Per germline, CDR1 LNHDA and CDR2 SQIVND (reference sequence). After removal of 5 bases from V and 5 bases from J, the junction contained 14 bases not matched to a gene. The CDR3 DNA follows: TGTGCCAGTAGTCGACGGACTAGCTGGAGGGTTAACAATGAGCAGTTCTTC. It yields the protein CASSRRTSWRVNNEQFF. Variable domain in full (rest from reference TRBV19 and TRBJ2-1): DGGITQSPKYLFRKEGQNVTLSCEQNLNHDAMYWYRQDPGQGLRLIYYSQIVNDFQKGDIAEGYSVSREKKESFPLTVTSAQKNPTAFYLCASSRRTSWRVNNEQFFGPGTRLTVL.

This clonotype was recorded many times. This chain joins TRBV28 and TRBJ2-1, with 7 bases that match TRBD1. The CDR3 is made up of 14 amino acids. V gave up 8 bases and J gave up 5 bases; unmatched junction bases: 9. Per the germline V gene, CDR1 is MDHEN and CDR2 is SYDVKM. Here the CDR3 reads CASVRDSLNNEQFF. The CDR3 coding sequence is TGTGCCAGCGTCAGGGACAGTTTAAACAATGAGCAGTTCTTC.

Comment on this clonotype: A much larger clonotype is one base distant, so this may be a read error. The chain uses TRBV20-1 and TRBJ1-1, with D possibly TRBD1 on 5 matching bases. TRBJ1-6 explains the end of the DNA better; the J call may be wrong. From germline, CDR1 is DFQATT and CDR2 SNEGSKA (reference sequence). The CDR3 consists of 14 residues. This chain's CDR3 is CSAEEGTGIPPLHF. In DNA, the CDR3 is TGCAGTGCGGAGGAGGGGACCGGGATTCCACCCCTCCACTTT.

This clonotype has at least ten counts. The gene calls are TRBV6-5 and TRBJ2-2, with D possibly TRBD1 on 7 matching bases. This CDR3 has 15 amino acids. Germline CDR1 reads MNHEY; CDR2 reads SVGAGI. V was cut by 2 bases and J by 7 bases, with 14 bases left in between. CDR3 residues: CASSYGGGGFGELFF. The CDR3, as DNA: TGTGCCAGCAGTTACGGAGGGGGCGGGTTCGGGGAGCTGTTTTTT.

The sample holds a few counts of this clonotype. The V and J genes are TRBV20-1 and TRBJ2-1; 14 nucleotides match TRBD2. The J segment lost 0 bases and the V segment lost 8 bases, leaving 12 bases of the junction unmatched. There are 18 residues in the CDR3. The V gene's germline CDR1 is DFQATT and CDR2 SNEGSKA (reference sequence). CDR3 sequence: CSSRFGTSGSLSYNEQFF. The CDR3 region has the DNA TGCAGTTCCCGATTTGGGACTAGCGGGAGTCTCTCCTACAATGAGCAGTTCTTC.

The sample holds many counts of this clonotype. The chain employs TRBV20-1 and TRBJ2-7, with 11 bases lining up with TRBD2. The CDR3 totals 13 residues. CDR1 DFQATT and CDR2 SNEGSKA come from the germline V gene (reference sequence). With 5 bases clipped from V and 4 bases from J, the junction kept 4 bases outside the gene matches. CDR3 sequence: CSADRLAGYEQYF. The CDR3 coding sequence is TGCAGTGCTGATCGACTAGCGGGGTACGAGCAGTACTTC.

This clonotype has at least ten counts. The chain recombines TRBV2 with TRBJ2-5; D is uncertain. Trimming removed 7 bases at V and 5 bases at J, with 8 bases between. Per the germline V gene, CDR1 is SNHLY and CDR2 is FYNNEI. CDR3 size: 11 residues. DNA for the CDR3: TGTGCCAGCATGTGGTTTGAGACCCAGTACTTC. Amino acids: CASMWFETQYF.

This clonotype showed up many times. The chain employs TRBV19 and TRBJ2-1, with 8 bases that match TRBD2. V was pared by 4 bases and J by 12 bases, with 14 bases of the junction left unmatched. CDR3 size: 15 residues. The germline V gene has CDR1 LNHDA and CDR2 SQIVND (reference sequence). The CDR3, as DNA: TGTGCCAGTAGTACCTCGGGACTAGTGGCCCTCGGGCAGTTCTTC. Protein sequence: CASSTSGLVALGQFF.

In this sample, this clonotype turned up a few times. The chain carries TRBV20-1 and TRBJ2-5; D may correspond to TRBD1 or TRBD2 (7 bases each). The CDR3 spans 16 residues. Deletions cut 1 base from V and 2 bases from J, with 17 bases between. Germline CDR1 DFQATT, CDR2 SNEGSKA (reference sequence). CDR3 protein: CSARALGGGRQETQYF. Here the CDR3 DNA reads TGCAGTGCTAGAGCTCTGGGAGGGGGCAGACAAGAGACCCAGTACTTC.

The table lists this clonotype with many counts. This sequence joins TRBV20-1 and TRBJ2-2; no clear D. Germline CDR1 DFQATT, CDR2 SNEGSKA (reference sequence). Trimming took off 2 bases at V and 0 bases at J, with 4 bases between the two ends. The CDR3 extends over 13 amino acids. CDR3 DNA sequence: TGCAGTGCTAGACCCTCGAACACCGGGGAGCTGTTTTTT. It specifies CSARPSNTGELFF.

This clonotype was observed many times. The chain links TRBV7-6 to TRBJ2-6, with D hard to call. V was pared by 5 bases and J by 0 bases, with 8 bases between. Germline V CDR1 and CDR2: SGHVS, FNYEAQ. The CDR3 is 15 amino acids. The CDR3 region is CASSPSNSGANVLTF. The CDR3 coding sequence is TGTGCCAGCAGCCCAAGTAACTCTGGGGCCAACGTCCTGACTTTC.

Comment on this clonotype: A far larger clone is only one base removed, so a read error is likely. The chain joins TRBV5-8 to TRBJ2-1; either TRBD1 or TRBD2 may fit D (5 bases each). The length of the CDR3 is 15 residues. The germline V gene has CDR1 SGHTS and CDR2 YDEGEE. DNA of the CDR3: TGTGCCAGCAGCTACGGGACGGTGGGGCCCAATGAGCGGTTCTTC. Amino acids: CASSYGTVGPNERFF.

This clonotype was found many times. This sequence joins TRBV2 and TRBJ2-3, with 10 bases identical to TRBD2. J gave up 3 bases and V 6 bases, and 3 bases lay outside the gene matches. Per the germline V gene, CDR1 is SNHLY and CDR2 is FYNNEI. This CDR3 has 14 residues. The CDR3 sequence is CASRAAGGTDTQYF. The CDR3 DNA reads TGTGCCAGCAGAGCAGCGGGGGGGACAGATACGCAGTATTTT.

This clonotype has only a few counts. J is TRBJ1-2 and V is TRBV29-1; D is uncertain. The CDR3 has 12 residues. In germline, CDR1 is SQVTM, CDR2 ANQGSEA. V was trimmed by 1 base and J by 1 base, leaving 4 bases between them. The DNA of the CDR3 is TGCAGCGTTGAAGCACTTAACTATGGCTACACCTTC. It codes for CSVEALNYGYTF. The whole variable domain, filled in from reference TRBV29-1 and TRBJ1-2, reads SAVISQKPSRDICQRGTSLTIQCQVDSQVTMMFWYRQQPGQSLTLIATANQGSEATYESGFVIDKFPISRPNLTFSTLTVSNMSPEDSSIYLCSVEALNYGYTFGSGTRLTVV.

Remarks on this clonotype: Given a much more abundant clone one base away, this may be a read error. The CDR3 here is CSAISPGQGSYEQHF. The CDR3 DNA is TGCAGTGCTATATCTCCGGGACAGGGTTCCTACGAGCAGCACTTC. The genes are TRBV20-1 and TRBJ2-7, with 9 bases fitting TRBD1. CDR3 length: 15 amino acids. Germline values: CDR1 DFQATT, CDR2 SNEGSKA (reference sequence).

At least ten counts were recorded for this clonotype. The rearrangement uses TRBV28 and TRBJ2-5; D possibly corresponds to TRBD2 (6 bases). The V and J ends lost 6 bases and 5 bases respectively, with 22 bases between them. The CDR3 contains 16 residues. Germline lookup yields CDR1 MDHEN and CDR2 SYDVKM. Here the CDR3 reads CASSSVGIPGGETQYF. Here the CDR3 DNA reads TGTGCCAGCAGCAGCGTCGGGATTCCCGGAGGGGAGACCCAGTACTTC. Supplemented by reference TRBV28 and TRBJ2-5, the full variable domain reads DVKVTQSSRYLVKRTGEKVFLECVQDMDHENMFWYRQDPGLGLRLIYFSYDVKMKEKGDIPEGYSVSREKKERFSLILESASTNQTSMYLCASSSVGIPGGETQYFGPGTRLLVL.